This TCR beta chain originates from a study of shared clonotypes between healthy human individuals. As for the study in general: A donor's plate count was three for CD4 naive and three for CD4 memory; CD8 naive had two and CD8 memory one. Study findings and constraints: Memory subsets generally showed lower estimated richness than naive subsets.

The naive CD8 population came from CD45RO-negative cells selected for CCR7, without terminally differentiated effector memory CD45RA+ cells. CDR1 is SNHLY, CDR2 FYNNEI, per germline. With V trimmed by 6 bases and J by 8 bases, 6 bases remained unmatched. CDR3 size: 13 residues. Clones were sequenced by immunoSEQ multiplex PCR, and TCRdb holds only the in-frame ones, with some missing. The sample comprises about 2.1 million clones, over 85% of which are singletons, and around 1.8% rests with the top ten. Points on this clone: Its matching antigen is unknown.

This TCR was recovered from a man in his late teens or twenties in good health. Some clones in this sample may be carry-over from other donors' samples. The chain uses TRBV2 and TRBJ1-4, with 7 bases fitting TRBD1. Source material: naive CD8+ T cells from PBMCs. CDR3 region: CASREGQLEKLFF. The CDR3 DNA reads TGTGCCAGCAGGGAGGGACAGCTAGAAAAACTGTTTTTT.